The 20 T cell receptor beta chains presented below share a single source sample, sequenced in a study of beta chain features in type 1 diabetes. Whole-study results and caveats: Moderate but significant shortening of TCRB CDR3s was recorded in all four CD4+ subsets from Type 1 diabetes patients.

No antigen has been assigned to these receptors. The whole isolated RNA underwent reverse transcription, so sequencing captured expressed TCRB transcripts. The assay was immunoSEQ multiplex PCR, and TCRdb's table has in-frame clones only and misses some. The profile shows about 640,000 clones, around 12% of them singletons. Input material: naive CD4+ T cells from blood. These receptors all come from a man younger than 40 with type 1 diabetes.

V is TRBV28 and J is TRBJ2-1, with a possible D match to TRBD2 (7 bases). V gave up 8 bases and J gave up 8 bases, with 25 bases separating them. Germline lookup yields CDR1 MDHEN and CDR2 SYDVKM. The CDR3 covers 16 residues. The CDR3 nucleotides are TGTGCCAGCGTGACCGGCGGGGGCGAGAGGATCGATGAGCAGTTCTTC. Translation: CASVTGGGERIDEQFF.

This clone occurred a few times. This CDR3 is also generated by other DNA sequences in the sample. This chain uses TRBV7-2 with TRBJ2-1; 7 nucleotides align to TRBD1. The CDR3 sequence is 15 residues long. Trimming at V came to 2 bases and at J to 2 bases, leaving 3 bases not matched to a gene. Germline loops: CDR1 SGHTA, CDR2 FQGNSA. The CDR3 here is CASSLTQGAYNEQFF. CDR3 nucleotides: TGTGCCAGCAGCTTAACCCAGGGGGCCTACAATGAGCAGTTCTTC.

There are a few counts of this clone. The gene calls are TRBV5-1 and TRBJ2-5, with 9 nucleotides matching TRBD2. Per germline, CDR1 SGHRS and CDR2 YFSETQ. CDR3 length equals 15 residues. J was trimmed by 10 bases and V by 4 bases; bases with no gene match: 14. CDR3 sequence reads: CASSVTSGVRQGQYF. The CDR3 region has the DNA TGCGCCAGCAGCGTGACTAGCGGAGTGCGGCAGGGCCAGTACTTC.

The rearrangement uses TRBV4-1 and TRBJ2-7, with TRBD1 identical over 9 bases. CDR3 length: 15 amino acids. V lost 6 bases, J lost 3 bases, and 9 bases stayed unmatched. Germline V gene sequence: CDR1 MGHRA, CDR2 YSYEKL. The CDR3, as DNA: TGCGCCAGCAGGGTGGGACAGGGTGAAGGCTACGAGCAGTACTTC. Its translation: CASRVGQGEGYEQYF.

This rearrangement joins TRBV6-6 to TRBJ2-3, with TRBD2 matching over 8 bases. CDR3 size: 16 residues. The V gene end was trimmed by 6 bases and the J gene end by 1 base; junction bases not matched to a gene: 9. The germline V gene has CDR1 MNHNY and CDR2 SVGAGI (reference sequence). CDR3 in DNA: TGTGCCAGCAGCCCCCCAAGCGGGGGTGGCACAGATACGCAGTATTTT. Translated, it gives CASSPPSGGGTDTQYF.

Only a few counts were recorded for this clone. The V and J genes are TRBV7-9 and TRBJ2-3, with 9 nucleotides matching TRBD2. The CDR3 consists of 16 residues. V was clipped by 4 bases and J by 1 base; unmatched bases: 6. The germline V gene encodes CDR1 SEHNR and CDR2 FQNEAQ (reference sequence). In nucleotides, the CDR3 is TGTGCCAGCAGCTCCCTTTCTAGCGGGGGCACAGATACGCAGTATTTT. Translation: CASSSLSSGGTDTQYF.

This clone turned up a few times. CDR3 nucleotide sequence: TGTGCCAGCAGCTTAGCTATTGTAGTAAATAATTGGTCACCCCTCCACTTT. Translated: CASSLAIVVNNWSPLHF. The chain has TRBV7-2 and TRBJ1-6, with D hard to call. This CDR3 comprises 17 residues. Germline assignment: CDR1 SGHTA and CDR2 FQGNSA. Trimming took off 0 bases at V and 10 bases at J, with 19 bases between the two ends.

The chain has TRBV7-2 and TRBJ2-7, with 9 nucleotides matching TRBD2. Germline CDR1 is SGHTA and CDR2 is FQGNSA. The junction had 15 bases not matched to a gene; V was cut back by 2 bases and J by 13 bases. The CDR3 contains 15 residues. The CDR3 protein is CASSLTMGAGGPNYF. CDR3 nucleotides: TGTGCCAGCAGCTTAACCATGGGAGCGGGGGGTCCAAATTACTTC.

This clone turned up a few times. The chain uses TRBV7-8 and TRBJ1-3; TRBD1 might be the D (5 bases). The length of the CDR3 is 14 residues. Germline-derived CDR1 and CDR2 are SGHVS and FQNEAQ. V lost 3 bases and J 2 bases, leaving 8 bases between the germline ends. DNA for the CDR3: TGTGCCAGCAGCTTGGGGGTTGCTGGAAACACCATATATTTT. Amino acid sequence: CASSLGVAGNTIYF.

V is TRBV27 and J is TRBJ2-7; tentative D call: TRBD1 (5 bases). The CDR3 runs to 11 residues. V was cut by 6 bases and J by 7 bases, with 10 bases left in between. CDR1 and CDR2 from the germline V gene are MNHEY and SMNVEV (reference sequence). The CDR3 DNA reads TGTGCCAGCAGGACAGCGCGGGAGCAGTACTTC. It translates to CASRTAREQYF.

The gene calls are TRBV5-6 and TRBJ1-2; 9 bases are shared with TRBD1. The ends lost 3 bases at V and 7 bases at J; junction bases unmatched: 4. CDR1 is SGHDT, CDR2 YYEEEE, per germline. The CDR3 covers 13 residues. CDR3 nucleotide sequence: TGTGCCAGCAGCTCACAGGGGGCGGGTGGCTACACCTTC. It translates to CASSSQGAGGYTF.

This chain joins TRBV1 and TRBJ1-2; no DNA check was done on the table's D call, TRBD1. TRBV1 is a pseudogene segment. This CDR3 is built from 14 residues. The CDR3 DNA follows: TGCACCAGCAGCCGCGGACAGGGCTGTGAGCGCTACACCTTC. This encodes CTSSRGQGCERYTF.

J is TRBJ2-5 and V is TRBV7-8, with D perhaps TRBD1 (5 bases). Per germline, CDR1 SGHVS and CDR2 FQNEAQ. V dropped 2 bases and J dropped 2 bases, with 9 bases sitting between them. The CDR3 consists of 14 residues. This chain's CDR3 is CASSLNRGQETQYF. In DNA form, the CDR3 reads TGTGCCAGCAGCTTAAATAGGGGTCAAGAGACCCAGTACTTC.

This clone was seen more than once but under ten times. The rearrangement links TRBV18 to TRBJ2-2; D gene ambiguous. Germline V CDR1 and CDR2: KGHSH, LQKENI. Trimming took 3 bases from V and 0 from J, leaving 11 bases between them. This CDR3 is built from 16 residues. This chain's CDR3 is CASSPAASPNTGELFF. The CDR3 bases are TGTGCCAGCTCACCCGCGGCCAGTCCGAACACCGGGGAGCTGTTTTTT.

This rearrangement joins TRBV2 to TRBJ2-1, with 10 bases matching TRBD2. The germline V gene has CDR1 SNHLY and CDR2 FYNNEI. The V segment lost 2 bases and the J segment 12 bases; nucleotides outside the gene matches: 10. The CDR3 is made up of 15 amino acids. The CDR3 sequence: CASSERGLAGDRQFF. In DNA, the CDR3 is TGTGCCAGCAGTGAAAGGGGGCTAGCGGGAGATAGGCAGTTCTTC. The full variable domain, with the rest looked up from reference TRBV2 and TRBJ2-1, is EPEVTQTPSHQVTQMGQEVILRCVPISNHLYFYWYRQILGQKVEFLVSFYNNEISEKSEIFDDQFSVERPDGSNFTLKIRSTKLEDSAMYFCASSERGLAGDRQFFGPGTRLTVL.

This clone was counted only a few times. This chain uses TRBV14 with TRBJ1-2; 9 positions match TRBD1. Looked up from germline, CDR1 is SGHDN and CDR2 is FVKESK. The CDR3 runs to 18 residues. J gave up 5 bases and V 2 bases, and 15 bases lay outside the gene matches. CDR3 in DNA: TGTGCCAGCAGCCAAACCCGCTCCACTTGGACAGGGGAGTATGGCTACACCTTC. This gives the protein CASSQTRSTWTGEYGYTF.

A note on this clone: The sample contains more than one DNA sequence encoding this CDR3. The chain links TRBV7-9 to TRBJ1-2, with D possibly matching TRBD1 (6 bases). Germline CDR1 SEHNR, CDR2 FQNEAQ (reference sequence). Trimming shortened V by 5 bases and J by 2 bases, and 9 bases separated the two germline ends. This CDR3 is built from 13 residues. As DNA, the CDR3 is TGTGCCAGCAGCCCCGGACAGAACTATGGCTACACCTTC. Translated, it gives CASSPGQNYGYTF.

The chain recombines TRBV7-2 with TRBJ2-3; D might be TRBD2 (6 bases). The CDR3 length is 15 residues. V was clipped by 3 bases and J by 4 bases, with 14 bases between them. Germline CDR1 is SGHTA and CDR2 is FQGNSA. The CDR3 DNA follows: TGTGCCAGCAGCTTGACTAGAGGGCTCCCAGATACGCAGTATTTT. It yields the protein CASSLTRGLPDTQYF.

V gene TRBV21-1 combines with J gene TRBJ2-3. TRBV21-1 is deemed a pseudogene. This CDR3 is 16 amino acids long. The CDR3 DNA follows: TGTGCCAGCAGCTTGGGCCGGGGGCTCAGGACAGATACGCAGTATTTT. Translating it yields CASSLGRGLRTDTQYF.

V and J are TRBV6-4 and TRBJ2-3; TRBD2 matches 8 bases. CDR1 is MRHNA and CDR2 is SNTAGT in the germline V gene. This CDR3 has 13 amino acids. V trimming: 8 bases; J trimming: 4 bases; junction bases outside the gene matches: 5. CDR3 protein: CASAAGGADTQYF. The CDR3 nucleotides are TGTGCCAGCGCGGCGGGGGGTGCAGATACGCAGTATTTT.